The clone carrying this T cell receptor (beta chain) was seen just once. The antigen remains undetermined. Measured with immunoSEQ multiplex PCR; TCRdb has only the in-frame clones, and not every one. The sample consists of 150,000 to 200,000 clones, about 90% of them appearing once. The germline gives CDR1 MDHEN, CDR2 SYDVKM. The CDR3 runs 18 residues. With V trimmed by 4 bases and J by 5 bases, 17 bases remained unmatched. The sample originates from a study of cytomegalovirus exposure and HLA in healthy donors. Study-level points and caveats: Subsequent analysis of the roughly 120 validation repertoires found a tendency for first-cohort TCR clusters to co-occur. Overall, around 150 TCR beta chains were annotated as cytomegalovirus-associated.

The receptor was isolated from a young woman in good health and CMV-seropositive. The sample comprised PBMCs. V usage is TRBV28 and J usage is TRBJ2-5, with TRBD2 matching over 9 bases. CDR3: CASSYSVLAGAFGETQYF. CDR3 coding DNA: TGTGCCAGCAGTTACTCCGTATTAGCGGGAGCCTTCGGGGAGACCCAGTACTTC.